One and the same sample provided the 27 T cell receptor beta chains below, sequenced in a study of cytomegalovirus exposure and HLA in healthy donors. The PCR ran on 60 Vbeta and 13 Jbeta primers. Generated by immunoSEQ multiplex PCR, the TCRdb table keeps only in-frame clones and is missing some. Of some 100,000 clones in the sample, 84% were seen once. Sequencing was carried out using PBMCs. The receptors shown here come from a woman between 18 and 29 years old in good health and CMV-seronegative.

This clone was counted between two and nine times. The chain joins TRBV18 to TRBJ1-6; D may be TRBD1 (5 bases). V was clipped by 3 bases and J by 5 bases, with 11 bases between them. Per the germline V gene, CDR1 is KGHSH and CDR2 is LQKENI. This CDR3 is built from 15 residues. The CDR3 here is CASSPVRGDNSPLHF. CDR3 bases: TGTGCCAGCTCACCCGTCCGGGGGGATAATTCACCCCTCCACTTT.

The CDR3 DNA reads as TGCGCCAGCAGCTTTAGGCGGGGGAGCTCCTACAATGAGCAGTTCTTC. Translating it yields CASSFRRGSSYNEQFF. The chain employs TRBV5-1 and TRBJ2-1; TRBD2 matches at 7 bases. CDR3 length: 16 residues. Germline CDR1 reads SGHRS; CDR2 reads YFSETQ. The V segment lost 2 bases and the J segment 0 bases; nucleotides outside the gene matches: 5.

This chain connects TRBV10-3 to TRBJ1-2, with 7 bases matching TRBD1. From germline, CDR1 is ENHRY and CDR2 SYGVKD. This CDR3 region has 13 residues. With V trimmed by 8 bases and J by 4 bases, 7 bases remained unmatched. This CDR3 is CAIGSQGVYGYTF. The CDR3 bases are TGTGCCATCGGGTCGCAGGGGGTCTATGGCTACACCTTC.

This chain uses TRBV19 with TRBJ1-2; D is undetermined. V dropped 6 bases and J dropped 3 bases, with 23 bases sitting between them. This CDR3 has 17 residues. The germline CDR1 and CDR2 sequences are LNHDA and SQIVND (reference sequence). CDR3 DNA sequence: TGTGCCAGTAGGCCTCGCAGTTATAGGAGGAGGGACTATGGCTACACCTTC. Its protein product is CASRPRSYRRRDYGYTF.

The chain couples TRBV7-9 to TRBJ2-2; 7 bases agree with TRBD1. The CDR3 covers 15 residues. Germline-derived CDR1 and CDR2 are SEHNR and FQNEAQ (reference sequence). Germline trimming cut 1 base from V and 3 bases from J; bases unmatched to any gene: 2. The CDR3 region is CASSLGDRDTGELFF. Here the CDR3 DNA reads TGTGCCAGCAGCTTAGGCGACAGGGACACCGGGGAGCTGTTTTTT.

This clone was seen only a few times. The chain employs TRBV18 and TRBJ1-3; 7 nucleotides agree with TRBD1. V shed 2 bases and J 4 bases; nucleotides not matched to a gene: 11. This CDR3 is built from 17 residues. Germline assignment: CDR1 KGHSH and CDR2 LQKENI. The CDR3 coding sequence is TGTGCCAGCTCACCATTAGGGACAGAGACCTCAGGAAACACCATATATTTT. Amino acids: CASSPLGTETSGNTIYF.

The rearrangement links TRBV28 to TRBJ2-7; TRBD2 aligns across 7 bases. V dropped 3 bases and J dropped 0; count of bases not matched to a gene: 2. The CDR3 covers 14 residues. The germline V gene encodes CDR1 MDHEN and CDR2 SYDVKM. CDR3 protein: CASSLAGASYEQYF. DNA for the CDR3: TGTGCCAGCAGTTTGGCGGGAGCCTCCTACGAGCAGTACTTC.

The CDR3 sequence: CASSLLLRGQGAYEQYF. The CDR3, as DNA: TGTGCCAGCAGCTTATTACTTCGGGGACAGGGGGCCTACGAGCAGTACTTC. This chain joins TRBV7-2 and TRBJ2-7; TRBD1 agrees at 11 bases. This CDR3 has 17 amino acids. The ends lost 2 bases at V and 2 bases at J; junction bases unmatched: 8. CDR1 is SGHTA, CDR2 FQGNSA, per germline.

CDR3 residues: CASSLVSGGARNTQYF. DNA of the CDR3: TGCGCCAGCAGCTTGGTGAGCGGGGGGGCCAGAAATACGCAGTATTTT. The V gene is TRBV5-1, the J gene TRBJ2-3, with 10 bases matching TRBD2. Per germline, CDR1 SGHRS and CDR2 YFSETQ. This CDR3 has 16 residues. Germline trimming cut 0 bases from V and 7 bases from J; bases unmatched to any gene: 8.

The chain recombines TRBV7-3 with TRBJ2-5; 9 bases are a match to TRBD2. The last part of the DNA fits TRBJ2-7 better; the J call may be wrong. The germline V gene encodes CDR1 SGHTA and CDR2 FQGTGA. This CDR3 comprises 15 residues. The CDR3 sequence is CASSIAGGPTYEQYF. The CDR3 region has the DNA TGTGCCAGCAGCATCGCGGGGGGGCCCACCTACGAGCAGTACTTC.

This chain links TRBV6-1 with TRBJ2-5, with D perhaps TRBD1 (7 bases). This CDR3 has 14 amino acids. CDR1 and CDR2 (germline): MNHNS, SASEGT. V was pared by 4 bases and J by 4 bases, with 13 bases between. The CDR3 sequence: CASSVYRGGETQYF. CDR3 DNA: TGTGCCAGCAGTGTTTACAGGGGAGGAGAGACCCAGTACTTC.

The CDR3 DNA reads TGTGCCAGCAGGAAGGACAGGGTTGATACTGAAGCTTTCTTT. Translation: CASRKDRVDTEAFF. The V and J genes are TRBV7-8 and TRBJ1-1; 8 bases are shared with TRBD1. V was pared by 6 bases and J by 5 bases, with 8 bases of the junction left unmatched. The CDR3 runs to 14 residues. Germline CDR1 is SGHVS and CDR2 is FQNEAQ.

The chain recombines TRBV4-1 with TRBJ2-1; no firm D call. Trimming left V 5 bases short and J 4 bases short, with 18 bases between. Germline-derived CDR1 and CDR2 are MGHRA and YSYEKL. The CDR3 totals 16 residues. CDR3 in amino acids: CASSTKVGMRYNEQFF. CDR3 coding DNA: TGCGCCAGCAGCACAAAGGTCGGTATGAGGTACAATGAGCAGTTCTTC.

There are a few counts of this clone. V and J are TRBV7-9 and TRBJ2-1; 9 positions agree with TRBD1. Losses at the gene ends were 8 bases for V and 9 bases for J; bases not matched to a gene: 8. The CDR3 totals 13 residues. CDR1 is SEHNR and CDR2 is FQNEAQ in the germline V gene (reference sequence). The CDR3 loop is CASGTGTSSEQFF. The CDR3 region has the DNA TGTGCCAGCGGGACAGGGACATCTAGTGAGCAGTTCTTC.

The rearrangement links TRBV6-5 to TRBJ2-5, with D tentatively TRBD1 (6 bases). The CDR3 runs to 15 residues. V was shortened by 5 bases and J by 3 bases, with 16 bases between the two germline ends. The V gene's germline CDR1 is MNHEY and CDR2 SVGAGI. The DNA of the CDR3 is TGTGCCAGCAGTCTTCAGGGGATGGAAGAAGAGACCCAGTACTTC. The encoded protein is CASSLQGMEEETQYF.

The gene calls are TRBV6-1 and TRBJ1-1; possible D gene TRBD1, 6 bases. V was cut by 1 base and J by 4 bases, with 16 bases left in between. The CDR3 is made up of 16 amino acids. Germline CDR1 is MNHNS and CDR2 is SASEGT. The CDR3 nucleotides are TGTGCCAGCAGTGAAGTTTTAGGGGGGGGCAGCACTGAAGCTTTCTTT. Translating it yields CASSEVLGGGSTEAFF.

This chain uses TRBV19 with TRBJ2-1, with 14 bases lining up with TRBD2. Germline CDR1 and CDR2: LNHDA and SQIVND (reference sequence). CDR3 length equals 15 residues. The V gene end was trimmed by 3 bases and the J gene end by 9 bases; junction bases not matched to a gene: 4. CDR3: CASSIRLAGGGEQFF. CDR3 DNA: TGTGCCAGTAGTATTCGACTAGCGGGAGGGGGTGAGCAGTTCTTC.

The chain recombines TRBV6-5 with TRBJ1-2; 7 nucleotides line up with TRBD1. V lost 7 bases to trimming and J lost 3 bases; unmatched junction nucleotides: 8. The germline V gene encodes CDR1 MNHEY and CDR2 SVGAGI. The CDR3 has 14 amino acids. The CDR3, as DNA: TGTGCCAGCACCTCGACAGGGTCACACTATGGCTACACCTTC. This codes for CASTSTGSHYGYTF.

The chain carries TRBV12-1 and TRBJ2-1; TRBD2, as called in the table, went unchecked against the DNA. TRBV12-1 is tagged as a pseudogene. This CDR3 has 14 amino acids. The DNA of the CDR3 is TGTGCCATCAAGCCTAGCGGGGATTACAATGAGCAGTTCTTC. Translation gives CAIKPSGDYNEQFF.

In nucleotides, the CDR3 is TGTGCCAGCTCACCACCGGGGGGGTCAAACACAGATACGCAGTATTTT. It translates to CASSPPGGSNTDTQYF. The chain carries TRBV18 and TRBJ2-3, with 7 bases aligning to TRBD2. V trimming: 0 bases; J trimming: 2 bases; junction bases outside the gene matches: 5. The CDR3 runs to 16 residues. From germline, CDR1 is KGHSH and CDR2 LQKENI.

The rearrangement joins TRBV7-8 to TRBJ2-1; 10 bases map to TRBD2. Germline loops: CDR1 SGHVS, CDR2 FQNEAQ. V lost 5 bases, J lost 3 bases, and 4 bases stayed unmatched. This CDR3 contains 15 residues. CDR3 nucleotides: TGTGCCAGCAGCCCGAGCGGGAGGGTCTACAATGAGCAGTTCTTC. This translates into CASSPSGRVYNEQFF.

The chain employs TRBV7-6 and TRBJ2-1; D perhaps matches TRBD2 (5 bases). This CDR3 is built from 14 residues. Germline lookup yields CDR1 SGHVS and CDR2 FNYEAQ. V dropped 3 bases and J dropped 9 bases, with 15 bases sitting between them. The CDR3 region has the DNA TGTGCCAGCAGCTTTCAAGGCCCTGGAGGTGAGCAGTTCTTC. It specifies CASSFQGPGGEQFF.

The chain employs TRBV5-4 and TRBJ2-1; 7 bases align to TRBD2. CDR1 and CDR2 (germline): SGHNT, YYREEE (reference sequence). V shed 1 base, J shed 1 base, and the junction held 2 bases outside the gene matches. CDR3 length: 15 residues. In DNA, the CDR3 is TGTGCCAGCAGCTTGCTGCGGGGGTCCTACAATGAGCAGTTCTTC. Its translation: CASSLLRGSYNEQFF.

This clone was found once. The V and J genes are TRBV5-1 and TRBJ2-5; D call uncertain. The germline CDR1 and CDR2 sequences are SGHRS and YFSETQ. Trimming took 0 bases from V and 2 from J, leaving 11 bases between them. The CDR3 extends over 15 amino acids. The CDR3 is CASSLVMAVQETQYF. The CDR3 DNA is TGCGCCAGCAGCTTGGTTATGGCGGTACAAGAGACCCAGTACTTC. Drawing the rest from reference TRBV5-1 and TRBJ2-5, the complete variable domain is KAGVTQTPRYLIKTRGQQVTLSCSPISGHRSVSWYQQTPGQGLQFLFEYFSETQRNKGNFPGRFSGRQFSNSRSEMNVSTLELGDSALYLCASSLVMAVQETQYFGPGTRLLVL.

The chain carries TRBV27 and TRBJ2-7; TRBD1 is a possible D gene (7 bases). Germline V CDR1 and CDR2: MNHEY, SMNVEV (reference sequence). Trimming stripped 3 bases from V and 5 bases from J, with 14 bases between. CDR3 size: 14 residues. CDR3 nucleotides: TGTGCCAGCAGTTTCACCCGGAGGGGGCACGAGCAGTACTTC. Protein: CASSFTRRGHEQYF.

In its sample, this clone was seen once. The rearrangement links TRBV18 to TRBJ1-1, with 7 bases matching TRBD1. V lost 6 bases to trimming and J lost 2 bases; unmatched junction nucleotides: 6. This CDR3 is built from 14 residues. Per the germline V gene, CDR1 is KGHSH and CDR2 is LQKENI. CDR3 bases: TGTGCCAGCTCTCCGGGACAGACAAACACTGAAGCTTTCTTT. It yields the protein CASSPGQTNTEAFF.

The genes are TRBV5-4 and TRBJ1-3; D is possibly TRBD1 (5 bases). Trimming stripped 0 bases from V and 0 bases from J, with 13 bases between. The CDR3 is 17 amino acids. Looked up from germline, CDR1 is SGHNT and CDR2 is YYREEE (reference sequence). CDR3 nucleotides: TGTGCCAGCAGCTTGGCCGTGTCAGGGCCCTCTGGAAACACCATATATTTT. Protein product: CASSLAVSGPSGNTIYF.